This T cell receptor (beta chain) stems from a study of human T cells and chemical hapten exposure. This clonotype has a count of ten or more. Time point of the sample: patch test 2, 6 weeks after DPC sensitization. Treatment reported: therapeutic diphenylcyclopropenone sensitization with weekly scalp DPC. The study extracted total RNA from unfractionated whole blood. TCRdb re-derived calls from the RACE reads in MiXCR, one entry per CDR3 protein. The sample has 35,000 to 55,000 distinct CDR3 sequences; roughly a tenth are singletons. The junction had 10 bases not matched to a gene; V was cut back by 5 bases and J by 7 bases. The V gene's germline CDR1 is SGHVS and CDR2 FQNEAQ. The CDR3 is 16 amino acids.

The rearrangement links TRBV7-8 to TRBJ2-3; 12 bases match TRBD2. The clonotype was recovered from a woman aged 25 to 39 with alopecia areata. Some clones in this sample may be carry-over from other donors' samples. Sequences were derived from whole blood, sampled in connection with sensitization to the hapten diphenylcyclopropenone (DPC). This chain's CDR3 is CASSAETSGGGYTQYF. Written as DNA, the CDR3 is TGTGCCAGCAGCGCCGAGACTAGCGGGGGAGGCTATACGCAGTATTTT.